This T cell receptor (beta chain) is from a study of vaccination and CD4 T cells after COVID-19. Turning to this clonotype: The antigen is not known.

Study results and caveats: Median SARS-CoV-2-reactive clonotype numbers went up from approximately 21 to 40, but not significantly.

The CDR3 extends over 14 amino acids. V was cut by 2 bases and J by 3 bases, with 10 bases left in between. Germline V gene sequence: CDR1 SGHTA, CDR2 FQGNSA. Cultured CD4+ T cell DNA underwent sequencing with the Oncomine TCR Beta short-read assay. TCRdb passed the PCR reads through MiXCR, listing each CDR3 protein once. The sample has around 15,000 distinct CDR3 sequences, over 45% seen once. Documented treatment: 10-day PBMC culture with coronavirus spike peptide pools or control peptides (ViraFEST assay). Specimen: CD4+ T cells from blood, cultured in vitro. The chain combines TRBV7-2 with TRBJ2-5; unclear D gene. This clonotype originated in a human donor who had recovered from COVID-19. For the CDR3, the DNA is TGTGCCAGCAGCTTAATTGGGCGAGAAGAGACCCAGTACTTC. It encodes CASSLIGREETQYF.